This entry is about one T cell receptor beta chain. The data are from a study of blood T cells in healthy people across ages. CDR1 SGHRS and CDR2 YFSETQ come from the germline V gene. This CDR3 comprises 13 residues. Trimming took 4 bases from V and 10 from J; bases not matched to a gene: 6. A second about 6 to 11 cycle PCR used barcoded and J-beta primers. Using its own MiXCR run on the 5' RACE reads, TCRdb lists one record per CDR3 protein. The sample gives about 640,000 distinct CDR3 sequences, about 54% of which show up once; more than 35% is in the top ten. This receptor was obtained from a man aged 55 to 70 in good health. This chain links TRBV5-1 with TRBJ2-1; 9 bases match TRBD1. Input material: blood. CDR3 sequence reads: CASSLHRGREQFF. DNA for the CDR3: TGCGCCAGCAGCCTTCACAGGGGGCGGGAGCAGTTCTTC. The full variable domain, rest sourced from reference TRBV5-1 and TRBJ2-1, is KAGVTQTPRYLIKTRGQQVTLSCSPISGHRSVSWYQQTPGQGLQFLFEYFSETQRNKGNFPGRFSGRQFSNSRSEMNVSTLELGDSALYLCASSLHRGREQFFGPGTRLTVL.